The 32 T cell receptor beta chains given below trace back to one sample, sequenced in a study of spatial heterogeneity in lung cancer (dated by TCRdb to 2018 to 2020). The method behind the library was 5' RACE. Instrument used: NextSeq 500. TCRdb's own reprocessing of the public reads used fastp at Q25 and MiXCR and kept productive beta chains. Every CDR3 protein is listed once, alongside the most common genes and DNA of its rows. The sample table records roughly 4,100 distinct CDR3 sequences; around 25% of these occur just once. The ten largest clonotypes hold 25% of the sample. The time point label, read with the paper, signifies: sample taken at primary tumor resection. For TCR sequencing, whole RNA was extracted from tumor and nontumor lung tissue, or from cryopreserved PBMC samples, and no cell sorting was done. The specimen was PBMCs, collected at surgery. The source is a female donor with early-stage non-small cell lung cancer.

Regarding this clonotype: This beta chain is a stray read from a library made for alpha chains; its abundance is not meaningful. V is TRBV5-1 and J is TRBJ2-1, with 11 bases lining up with TRBD1. This CDR3 region has 15 residues. Germline CDR1 SGHRS, CDR2 YFSETQ. Trimming cost V 2 bases and J 9 bases; bases outside gene matches: 7. The CDR3 is CASSFAGTGGGEQFF. CDR3 bases: TGCGCCAGCAGCTTCGCCGGGACAGGGGGAGGTGAGCAGTTCTTC.

About this clonotype itself: As an off-target read in a library built for alpha chains, this beta chain has a frequency of little significance. V is TRBV5-1 and J is TRBJ2-7; 7 bases map to TRBD2. Germline CDR1 reads SGHRS; CDR2 reads YFSETQ. V trimming: 2 bases; J trimming: 6 bases; junction bases outside the gene matches: 11. This CDR3 is built from 15 residues. The CDR3 region is CASSFVAGVRGEQYF. The CDR3 DNA follows: TGCGCCAGCAGCTTCGTCGCGGGAGTGCGGGGCGAGCAGTACTTC.

This clonotype was seen a few times. Since the library was made to target alpha chains, this beta chain is a stray read and its abundance is not meaningful. The V gene is TRBV2, the J gene TRBJ2-1, with D possibly matching TRBD2 (6 bases). Germline V CDR1 and CDR2: SNHLY, FYNNEI. Trimming took off 8 bases at V and 7 bases at J, with 6 bases between the two ends. This CDR3 region has 10 residues. The CDR3: CASGGNEQFF. CDR3 nucleotide sequence: TGTGCCAGCGGGGGGAATGAGCAGTTCTTC.

Worth noting for this clonotype: Because the library targeted alpha chains, this beta chain is an off-target read whose size means little. This chain connects TRBV7-2 to TRBJ2-1, with 9 bases fitting TRBD2. The CDR3 covers 16 residues. Germline V gene sequence: CDR1 SGHTA, CDR2 FQGNSA. Trimming removed 0 bases from V and 10 bases from J; junction bases left unmatched: 10. In nucleotides, the CDR3 is TGTGCCAGCAGCTTAGCTAGCGGGAGAAGTACACGAGAGCAGTTCTTC. Its protein product is CASSLASGRSTREQFF.

In its sample, this clonotype ranks as medium-sized. The library was built for alpha chains, so this beta chain is an off-target read and its size means little. V is TRBV3-1 and J is TRBJ2-5; D unresolved. Trimming left V 8 bases short and J 5 bases short, with 15 bases between. The CDR3 runs 13 residues. Germline assignment: CDR1 LGHDT and CDR2 YNNKEL (reference sequence). CDR3 sequence: CASSPPGRETQYF. CDR3 in DNA: TGTGCCAGCTCCCCCCCGGGTCGGGAGACCCAGTACTTC.

The table lists this clonotype with a few counts. Little can be read into the size of this beta chain, an off-target read in a library designed for alpha chains. The J gene is TRBJ2-5, the V gene TRBV21-1; the table's D call, TRBD1, has no DNA check behind it. TRBV21-1 is a listed pseudogene. The length of the CDR3 is 16 residues. This CDR3 is CASSPRGGLRPETQYF. In DNA, the CDR3 is TGTGCCAGCAGCCCCCGGGGAGGTCTGCGCCCGGAGACCCAGTACTTC.

Concerning this clonotype: This beta chain is a stray read from a library made for alpha chains; its abundance is not meaningful. This rearrangement joins TRBV10-1 to TRBJ1-1; a weak D match, TRBD1 (6 bases). V lost 0 bases and J lost 11, with 16 bases in between. This CDR3 comprises 14 residues. CDR1 is WNHNN and CDR2 is SYGVQD in the germline V gene (reference sequence). The CDR3 sequence: CASSESNQGKSAFF. DNA for the CDR3: TGCGCCAGCAGTGAGTCGAATCAGGGGAAGAGTGCTTTCTTT.

By its share, this clonotype is medium-sized. Sequence at one end of the junction differs from germline and may be a read error. This beta chain lies outside the target of a library built for alpha chains; its clone size means little. The rearrangement joins TRBV7-9 to TRBJ2-7, with TRBD2 matching 7 bases. This CDR3 is built from 13 residues. Germline V CDR1 and CDR2: SEHNR, FQNEAQ (reference sequence). The chain's CDR3 is CASSQDSGAREFF. The DNA of the CDR3 is TGTGCCAGCAGCCAAGACTCAGGAGCGCGGGAGTTCTTC.

On this clonotype itself: This beta chain is a stray read from a library made for alpha chains; its abundance is not meaningful. V usage is TRBV28 and J usage is TRBJ2-7; TRBD2 matches at 9 bases. Germline V gene lookup returns CDR1 MDHEN and CDR2 SYDVKM. The CDR3 extends over 14 amino acids. Trimming at V came to 6 bases and at J to 6 bases, leaving 9 bases not matched to a gene. Here the CDR3 DNA reads TGTGCCAGCAGGGCTAGCGGGATCCGTGGCGAGCAGTACTTC. This translates into CASRASGIRGEQYF.

This clonotype is termed medium-sized. This beta chain is an off-target read within a library intended for alpha chains, so its frequency means little. J is TRBJ2-3 and V is TRBV7-3; unclear D gene. Germline V CDR1 and CDR2: SGHTA, FQGTGA. The CDR3 loop spans 15 amino acids. Trimming removed 3 bases from V and 1 base from J, with 11 bases in between. CDR3 region: CASSFLEQRTDTQYF. CDR3 DNA: TGTGCCAGCAGCTTTTTGGAACAGCGCACAGATACGCAGTATTTT.

For this clonotype: Because this beta chain is a stray read in a library intended to capture alpha chains, its abundance should not be given much weight. The rearrangement uses TRBV25-1 and TRBJ2-7; D not resolved. Trimming stripped 8 bases from V and 3 bases from J, with 14 bases between. Germline CDR1 is MGHDK and CDR2 is SYGVNS. This CDR3 spans 13 amino acids. The CDR3 DNA is TGTGCCAGCCTAGGCAAGGGTATCTACGAGCAGTACTTC. Translation gives CASLGKGIYEQYF.

This clonotype has a handful of counts. The library was designed around alpha chains, so this beta chain is a stray read whose abundance carries little weight. The chain joins TRBV6-5 to TRBJ2-5, with D possibly called TRBD1 or TRBD2 (6 bases each). Germline-derived CDR1 and CDR2 are MNHEY and SVGAGI. The CDR3 sequence is 14 residues long. The germline V and J ends were trimmed by 0 bases and 5 bases, with 10 bases remaining between them. The CDR3 is CASSYSGGIETQYF. The CDR3 nucleotides are TGTGCCAGCAGTTACTCCGGGGGCATCGAGACCCAGTACTTC.

On this clonotype itself: This beta chain is a stray read from a library made for alpha chains; its abundance is not meaningful. The rearrangement joins TRBV27 to TRBJ2-4; 9 bases agree with TRBD1. The CDR3 loop spans 14 amino acids. Trimming took 6 bases from V and 8 from J; bases not matched to a gene: 8. CDR1 MNHEY and CDR2 SMNVEV come from the germline V gene (reference sequence). The CDR3 coding sequence is TGTGCCAGCAGAGCCCGGACAGGGGTGGACATTCAGTACTTC. Its protein product is CASRARTGVDIQYF.

Remarks on this clonotype: The library was designed around alpha chains, so this beta chain is a stray read whose abundance carries little weight. This rearrangement joins TRBV19 to TRBJ2-2; 7 bases match TRBD1. Germline V gene lookup returns CDR1 LNHDA and CDR2 SQIVND (reference sequence). V lost 11 bases, J lost 2 bases, and 5 bases stayed unmatched. The CDR3 is 13 residues long. This CDR3 reads CAAQGSNTGELFF. The CDR3 DNA reads TGTGCCGCACAGGGGTCCAACACCGGGGAGCTGTTTTTT.

This clonotype counts as medium-sized. Since it is a stray read in a library aimed at alpha chains, this beta chain has a size that is not meaningful. J is TRBJ2-7 and V is TRBV29-1; TRBD1 is a possible D gene (6 bases). The CDR3 covers 12 residues. Trimming pared 3 bases from V and 6 bases from J, leaving 12 bases between. Germline V CDR1 and CDR2: SQVTM, ANQGSEA. The CDR3 nucleotides are TGCAGCGTTGAGGTCAGGGGTCTCGAGCAGTACTTC. Its protein is CSVEVRGLEQYF.

A remark on this clonotype: The library was built for alpha chains, so this beta chain is an off-target read and its size means little. This chain links TRBV2 with TRBJ2-1, with TRBD1 matching over 7 bases. With 6 bases clipped from V and 2 bases from J, the junction kept 13 bases outside the gene matches. Germline loops: CDR1 SNHLY, CDR2 FYNNEI. The CDR3 contains 17 residues. The CDR3 DNA is TGTGCCAGCAGCTTTCGGGACAGCCACTCCACCTACAATGAGCAGTTCTTC. It translates to CASSFRDSHSTYNEQFF. The full variable domain, its missing parts supplied by reference TRBV2 and TRBJ2-1, is EPEVTQTPSHQVTQMGQEVILRCVPISNHLYFYWYRQILGQKVEFLVSFYNNEISEKSEIFDDQFSVERPDGSNFTLKIRSTKLEDSAMYFCASSFRDSHSTYNEQFFGPGTRLTVL.

On this clonotype itself: This beta chain is a stray read from a library made for alpha chains; its abundance is not meaningful. The chain joins TRBV7-9 to TRBJ2-7; D perhaps matches TRBD1 (6 bases). Trimming took 7 bases from V and 1 from J, leaving 17 bases between them. Germline V CDR1 and CDR2: SEHNR, FQNEAQ (reference sequence). The CDR3 has 15 residues. The CDR3 DNA reads TGTGCCAGCACTACTAGACAGGCCTTATCCTACGAGCAGTACTTC. Translated: CASTTRQALSYEQYF.

Regarding this clonotype: This beta chain is a stray sequence in a library constructed for alpha chains; its clone size is not meaningful. This chain connects TRBV6-1 to TRBJ2-1, with 16 bases lining up with TRBD2. This CDR3 is built from 18 residues. The germline V gene has CDR1 MNHNS and CDR2 SASEGT. V shed 6 bases and J 0 bases; nucleotides not matched to a gene: 5. The CDR3 loop reads CASRGTSGRVNSYNEQFF. CDR3 in DNA: TGTGCCAGCAGGGGGACTAGCGGGAGGGTAAACTCCTACAATGAGCAGTTCTTC.

This clonotype was counted between two and nine times. This beta chain was picked up by a library intended for alpha chains and is off target, so its count carries little meaning. The V and J genes are TRBV2 and TRBJ2-3, with D uncertain. The germline CDR1 and CDR2 sequences are SNHLY and FYNNEI. The CDR3 is 14 amino acids. Trimming left V 2 bases short and J 4 bases short, with 10 bases between. This CDR3 is CASSEHREADTQYF. The CDR3 DNA follows: TGTGCCAGCAGTGAACATCGAGAGGCAGATACGCAGTATTTT.

This clonotype has only a few counts. This beta chain represents an off-target read in a library built for alpha chains; its size is of limited meaning. The rearrangement joins TRBV29-1 to TRBJ2-1, with D hard to call. CDR3 length: 13 amino acids. Germline values: CDR1 SQVTM, CDR2 ANQGSEA. Trimming took off 7 bases at V and 4 bases at J, with 14 bases between the two ends. The CDR3 spells CSAIRTDYNEQFF. DNA for the CDR3: TGCAGCGCCATCCGAACAGATTACAATGAGCAGTTCTTC.

With regard to this clonotype: Being off target in a library aimed at alpha chains, this beta chain has a size of little meaning. CDR3 in amino acids: CASSPYSGSYNEQFF. The CDR3 nucleotides read TGTGCCAGCTCACCCTACAGCGGGTCCTACAATGAGCAGTTCTTC. The chain combines TRBV18 with TRBJ2-1; possibly TRBD2 for D (6 bases). V lost 3 bases and J 1 base, leaving 10 bases between the germline ends. Germline values: CDR1 KGHSH, CDR2 LQKENI. The CDR3 totals 15 residues.

By share of the sample, this clonotype is medium-sized (0.01 to 0.1%). This beta chain slipped into a library made for alpha chains as a stray read, so its size is not meaningful. This rearrangement joins TRBV10-3 to TRBJ2-7; TRBD1 aligns across 9 bases. The V segment lost 9 bases and the J segment 2 bases; nucleotides outside the gene matches: 2. The germline V gene encodes CDR1 ENHRY and CDR2 SYGVKD. CDR3 length: 12 residues. The CDR3, as DNA: TGTGCCATGGGGGACAGGGCCTACGAGCAGTACTTC. This translates into CAMGDRAYEQYF.

In regard to this clonotype: This beta chain is an off-target read within a library intended for alpha chains, so its frequency means little. The J gene is TRBJ2-7, the V gene TRBV29-1, with 7 bases identical to TRBD2. Germline V CDR1 and CDR2: SQVTM, ANQGSEA. The CDR3 is 12 amino acids. J gave up 2 bases and V 4 bases, and 2 bases lay outside the gene matches. The CDR3 here is CSVGEGAYEQYF. The CDR3 bases are TGCAGCGTTGGGGAGGGTGCCTACGAGCAGTACTTC.

This clonotype showed up just a few times. The library was built for alpha chains, so this beta chain is an off-target read and its size means little. The V and J genes are TRBV5-1 and TRBJ2-7, with TRBD2 as a possible D gene (6 bases). The CDR3 has 13 residues. The V and J ends lost 4 bases and 2 bases respectively, with 10 bases between them. Germline CDR1 is SGHRS and CDR2 is YFSETQ. CDR3 residues: CASSGSGTYEQYF. DNA of the CDR3: TGCGCCAGCAGCGGTAGCGGAACCTACGAGCAGTACTTC.

This clonotype came up a few times. Little can be read into the size of this beta chain, an off-target read in a library designed for alpha chains. The chain couples TRBV25-1 to TRBJ2-1; D assignment may be TRBD1 or TRBD2 (5 bases each). Trimming pared 4 bases from V and 2 bases from J, leaving 18 bases between. The CDR3 totals 17 residues. Germline V lookup: CDR1 MGHDK, CDR2 SYGVNS. CDR3 DNA: TGTGCCAGCAGTGTCCAGGGAACAGCGGCCCCCTACAATGAGCAGTTCTTC. Protein sequence: CASSVQGTAAPYNEQFF. Based on the CDR3 plus reference TRBV25-1 and TRBJ2-1, the full variable domain is EADIYQTPRYLVIGTGKKITLECSQTMGHDKMYWYQQDPGMELHLIHYSYGVNSTEKGDLSSESTVSRIRTEHFPLTLESARPSHTSQYLCASSVQGTAAPYNEQFFGPGTRLTVL.

As for this clonotype: Because this beta chain is a stray read in a library intended to capture alpha chains, its abundance should not be given much weight. The V and J genes are TRBV3-1 and TRBJ2-7; TRBD2 agrees at 9 bases. The CDR3 spans 17 residues. J lost 3 bases, V lost 1 base, and 10 bases had no gene match. CDR1 and CDR2 from the germline V gene are LGHDT and YNNKEL (reference sequence). CDR3 in amino acids: CASSQGRSRLAVYEQYF. In DNA form, the CDR3 reads TGTGCCAGCAGCCAAGGACGCTCTCGACTAGCGGTCTACGAGCAGTACTTC.

Judged by abundance, this clonotype is medium-sized. Found in a library prepared for alpha chains, this beta chain is an off-target read, and its abundance has little meaning. The chain links TRBV7-9 to TRBJ2-1; TRBD2 matches at 14 bases. CDR1 SEHNR and CDR2 FQNEAQ come from the germline V gene (reference sequence). The V gene end was trimmed by 5 bases and the J gene end by 7 bases; junction bases not matched to a gene: 10. The CDR3 has 17 amino acids. As DNA, the CDR3 is TGTGCCAGCAGCCCGAAGAGACTAGCGGGAGGGGGAAATGAGCAGTTCTTC. This codes for CASSPKRLAGGGNEQFF.

By share, this clonotype ranks as medium-sized. This beta chain is an unintended read in a library built for alpha chains; its size means little. V usage is TRBV6-2 or TRBV6-3 and J usage is TRBJ2-2; D is unresolved. Germline CDR1 and CDR2: MNHEY and SVGEGT. This CDR3 spans 14 amino acids. The V and J ends lost 5 bases and 4 bases respectively, with 11 bases between them. CDR3 DNA sequence: TGTGCCAGCAGTCGTACTGGCCGCACCGGGGAGCTGTTTTTT. Translation gives CASSRTGRTGELFF.

Notes on this clonotype: This beta chain is a stray sequence in a library constructed for alpha chains; its clone size is not meaningful. The J gene is TRBJ2-7, the V gene TRBV20-1; 10 nucleotides align to TRBD2. The germline CDR1 and CDR2 sequences are DFQATT and SNEGSKA (reference sequence). The CDR3 is made up of 17 amino acids. The V and J ends lost 6 bases and 3 bases, in that order; junction bases with no gene match: 17. The CDR3 reads CSAPTPSGTSDYYEQYF. The DNA for the CDR3 is TGCAGTGCCCCCACTCCTTCCGGGACTAGCGATTACTACGAGCAGTACTTC.

This clonotype is classed as medium-sized. Since it is a stray read in a library aimed at alpha chains, this beta chain has a size that is not meaningful. The chain combines TRBV5-1 with TRBJ2-7; TRBD1 matches at 8 bases. The CDR3 is 13 amino acids. V was clipped by 5 bases and J by 2 bases; unmatched bases: 3. Germline V CDR1 and CDR2: SGHRS, YFSETQ. CDR3 in amino acids: CASRMDRAYEQYF. The CDR3 region has the DNA TGCGCCAGCAGGATGGACAGGGCCTACGAGCAGTACTTC.

By sample fraction, this clonotype is large. This beta chain represents an off-target read in a library built for alpha chains; its size is of limited meaning. CDR3 sequence (DNA): TGCGCCAGCGGGCGCCAGACCACAGATACGCAGTATTTT. It translates to CASGRQTTDTQYF. The V gene is TRBV4-3, the J gene TRBJ2-3; D uncertain. This CDR3 comprises 13 residues. Per the germline V gene, CDR1 is LGHNA and CDR2 is YSLEER. The V end lost 8 bases, the J end lost 2 bases, and 11 bases lay between the germline ends.

As concerns this clonotype: This beta chain came through as a stray read in a library set up for alpha chains, and its size says little. The rearrangement links TRBV7-9 to TRBJ2-1; D possibly corresponds to TRBD2 (6 bases). V was trimmed by 1 base and J by 7 bases, leaving 20 bases between them. There are 17 residues in the CDR3. Germline CDR1 SEHNR, CDR2 FQNEAQ (reference sequence). The CDR3, as DNA: TGTGCCAGCAGCTTAGAGGCCCGGGACTCGGGTTGGAATGAGCAGTTCTTC. Its translation: CASSLEARDSGWNEQFF.